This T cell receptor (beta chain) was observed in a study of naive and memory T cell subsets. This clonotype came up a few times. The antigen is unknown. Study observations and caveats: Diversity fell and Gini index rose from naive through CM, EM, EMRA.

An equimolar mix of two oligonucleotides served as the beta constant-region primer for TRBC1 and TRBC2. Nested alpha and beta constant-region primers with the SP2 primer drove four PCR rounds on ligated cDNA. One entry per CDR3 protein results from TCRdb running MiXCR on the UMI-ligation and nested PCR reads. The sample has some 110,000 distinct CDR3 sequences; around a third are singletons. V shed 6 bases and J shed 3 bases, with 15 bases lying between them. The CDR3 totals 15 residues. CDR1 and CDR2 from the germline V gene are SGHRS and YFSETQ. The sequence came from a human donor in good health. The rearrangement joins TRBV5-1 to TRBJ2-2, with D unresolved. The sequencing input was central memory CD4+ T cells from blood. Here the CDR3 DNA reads TGCGCCAGCACGCCCGGGCAGATCTACACCGGGGAGCTGTTTTTT. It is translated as CASTPGQIYTGELFF.